The 18 T cell receptor beta chains below come from one sample, sequenced in a study of blood T cell repertoires in COVID-19. Libraries were prepared by immunoSEQ multiplex PCR; TCRdb keeps only in-frame clonotypes and omits some of them. The table shows 200,000 to 250,000 clones, with around 86% occurring only once. The sample was peripheral blood. Receptors were obtained from an elderly woman with COVID-19, enrolled during active disease.

The V gene is TRBV6-1, the J gene TRBJ1-2; 7 bases are shared with TRBD1. The CDR3 runs 17 residues. V shed 4 bases and J 4 bases; nucleotides not matched to a gene: 15. Germline CDR1 and CDR2: MNHNS and SASEGT. The chain's CDR3 is CASSGRGPTGFGYGYTF. The CDR3 DNA reads TGTGCCAGCAGTGGGAGAGGGCCGACAGGGTTCGGCTATGGCTACACCTTC.

The table lists this clone with many counts. This chain joins TRBV11-1 and TRBJ2-1, with 7 bases matching TRBD2. The V segment lost 6 bases and the J segment 8 bases; nucleotides outside the gene matches: 10. The CDR3 has 14 residues. Per germline, CDR1 SGHAT and CDR2 FQDESV (reference sequence). CDR3 residues: CASRSGGSSYEQFF. The CDR3, as DNA: TGTGCCAGCAGAAGTGGCGGGAGCTCCTATGAGCAGTTCTTC.

The CDR3, as DNA: TGTGCCAGTAGTTTCCCGACAGGGGTAGGAGGCTACACCTTC. Amino acids: CASSFPTGVGGYTF. The chain has TRBV19 and TRBJ1-2, with TRBD1 matching 8 bases. In germline, CDR1 is LNHDA, CDR2 SQIVND (reference sequence). The CDR3 spans 14 residues. V lost 5 bases and J lost 8; bases outside the gene matches: 10.

This clone was counted between two and nine times. This chain uses TRBV5-1 with TRBJ1-1; tentative D call: TRBD1 (6 bases). The CDR3 has 13 residues. The V end was cut by 0 bases, the J end by 4 bases, with 7 bases between. From germline, CDR1 is SGHRS and CDR2 YFSETQ. CDR3 DNA sequence: TGCGCCAGCAGCTTGGGACAGGTCACTGAAGCTTTCTTT. This gives the protein CASSLGQVTEAFF.

The chain employs TRBV7-3 and TRBJ2-7; perhaps TRBD2 as D (6 bases). Trimming pared 1 base from V and 3 bases from J, leaving 16 bases between. Looked up from germline, CDR1 is SGHTA and CDR2 is FQGTGA. The CDR3 extends over 16 amino acids. DNA for the CDR3: TGTGCCAGCAGCTTAATGGAGGGACCGCTTATCTACGAGCAGTACTTC. Protein: CASSLMEGPLIYEQYF.

This clone appeared once. V usage is TRBV15 and J usage is TRBJ2-1; no reliable D call. Germline CDR1 is LNHNV and CDR2 is YYDKDF (reference sequence). Trimming cost V 4 bases and J 0 bases, with 10 bases left between them. This CDR3 has 15 amino acids. The CDR3 DNA is TGTGCCACCAGCACCCTTACAAGCTCCTACAATGAGCAGTTCTTC. It specifies CATSTLTSSYNEQFF.

As to this clone: One end of the junction does not line up with germline, which may come from a read error. The rearrangement uses TRBV2 and TRBJ1-2; tentative D call: TRBD1 (6 bases). This CDR3 region has 10 residues. In germline, CDR1 is SNHLY, CDR2 FYNNEI. CDR3 sequence (DNA): TGTGCCAGCGGGGACATCCGGACCGACTTC. This translates into CASGDIRTDF. Looking up the rest from reference TRBV2 and TRBJ1-2 gives the full variable domain: EPEVTQTPSHQVTQMGQEVILRCVPISNHLYFYWYRQILGQKVEFLVSFYNNEISEKSEIFDDQFSVERPDGSNFTLKIRSTKLEDSAMYFCASGDIRTDFGSGTRLTVV.

The chain couples TRBV18 to TRBJ1-1; D is possibly TRBD1 (5 bases). The CDR3 totals 14 residues. Germline values: CDR1 KGHSH, CDR2 LQKENI. Trimming took 2 bases from V and 1 from J, leaving 8 bases between them. CDR3 coding DNA: TGTGCCAGCTCACCAGGGGGAGGGAACACTGAAGCTTTCTTT. It codes for CASSPGGGNTEAFF.

This chain connects TRBV28 to TRBJ2-6; 10 bases are shared with TRBD1. The V and J ends lost 7 bases and 3 bases, in that order; junction bases with no gene match: 3. This CDR3 comprises 15 residues. CDR1 and CDR2 (germline): MDHEN, SYDVKM. Here the CDR3 reads CASTGTGVGANVLTF. The DNA for the CDR3 is TGTGCCAGCACCGGGACAGGGGTTGGGGCCAACGTCCTGACTTTC.

V usage is TRBV9 and J usage is TRBJ1-1; 7 bases line up with TRBD1. This CDR3 comprises 14 residues. The J segment lost 2 bases and the V segment lost 3 bases, leaving 4 bases of the junction unmatched. Looked up from germline, CDR1 is SGDLS and CDR2 is YYNGEE. The CDR3 protein is CASSEGQTNTEAFF. The CDR3 DNA reads TGTGCCAGCAGCGAGGGACAGACCAACACTGAAGCTTTCTTT. Complete variable domain (other parts from reference TRBV9 and TRBJ1-1): DSGVTQTPKHLITATGQRVTLRCSPRSGDLSVYWYQQSLDQGLQFLIQYYNGEERAKGNILERFSAQQFPDLHSELNLSSLELGDSALYFCASSEGQTNTEAFFGQGTRLTVV.

This chain uses TRBV18 with TRBJ1-6, with 7 positions matching TRBD1. CDR3 size: 18 residues. Germline lookup yields CDR1 KGHSH and CDR2 LQKENI. Trimming cost V 5 bases and J 7 bases; bases outside gene matches: 17. The CDR3 loop reads CASSFGTDNPARNSPLHF. In DNA, the CDR3 is TGTGCCAGCTCATTCGGGACAGACAACCCGGCAAGGAATTCACCCCTCCACTTT.

The chain employs TRBV19 and TRBJ1-1; 9 positions match TRBD1. Germline CDR1 reads LNHDA; CDR2 reads SQIVND (reference sequence). The CDR3 extends over 14 amino acids. With V trimmed by 5 bases and J by 7 bases, 8 bases remained unmatched. In DNA, the CDR3 is TGTGCCAGTAGTCCGCCGGACAGGGGAGGTGAAGCTTTCTTT. It encodes CASSPPDRGGEAFF.

CDR3 bases: TGCGCCAGCAGCATGACTCCTACGGGAACTGAAGCTTTCTTT. Amino acid sequence: CASSMTPTGTEAFF. The chain has TRBV10-1 and TRBJ1-1; D gene unclear. V dropped 6 bases and J dropped 5 bases, with 16 bases sitting between them. The germline V gene encodes CDR1 WNHNN and CDR2 SYGVQD (reference sequence). This CDR3 has 14 amino acids.

This rearrangement joins TRBV5-4 to TRBJ2-2; D might be TRBD2 (5 bases). The V gene's germline CDR1 is SGHNT and CDR2 YYREEE (reference sequence). The CDR3 length is 14 residues. V was trimmed by 6 bases and J by 3 bases, leaving 12 bases between them. CDR3 DNA sequence: TGTGCCAGCAAAGCGGAAAAATACACCGGGGAGCTGTTTTTT. Its translation is CASKAEKYTGELFF.

This rearrangement joins TRBV7-3 to TRBJ2-5; D is perhaps TRBD1 (5 bases). CDR1 and CDR2 (germline): SGHTA, FQGTGA. Trimming shortened V by 4 bases and J by 5 bases, and 17 bases separated the two germline ends. The CDR3 consists of 15 residues. As DNA, the CDR3 is TGTGCCAGCAGCTCAGGGCCTCCCCCCCGGGAGACCCAGTACTTC. Protein product: CASSSGPPPRETQYF.

V usage is TRBV4-2 and J usage is TRBJ2-7, with 9 bases that match TRBD2. Germline V lookup: CDR1 LGHNA, CDR2 YNFKEQ. Trimming cost V 0 bases and J 0 bases; bases outside gene matches: 9. The CDR3 is made up of 18 amino acids. The CDR3 region has the DNA TGTGCCAGCAGCCAAGATCTTAAACTAGCGGGTTTCTCCTACGAGCAGTACTTC. Protein product: CASSQDLKLAGFSYEQYF.

A few counts support this clone. This chain uses TRBV28 with TRBJ1-5; D gene ambiguous. V lost 6 bases and J 0 bases, leaving 9 bases between the germline ends. CDR3 length: 14 amino acids. Germline lookup yields CDR1 MDHEN and CDR2 SYDVKM. CDR3 sequence: CASRRVYSNQPQHF. In DNA form, the CDR3 reads TGTGCCAGCAGACGAGTTTATAGCAATCAGCCCCAGCATTTT. The whole variable domain, remainder taken from reference TRBV28 and TRBJ1-5, is DVKVTQSSRYLVKRTGEKVFLECVQDMDHENMFWYRQDPGLGLRLIYFSYDVKMKEKGDIPEGYSVSREKKERFSLILESASTNQTSMYLCASRRVYSNQPQHFGDGTRLSIL.

This sequence joins TRBV27 and TRBJ2-5, with a possible D match to TRBD2 (6 bases). The ends were cut back, 2 bases at V and 1 base at J, with 8 bases in the middle. The CDR3 contains 14 residues. CDR1 and CDR2 from the germline V gene are MNHEY and SMNVEV (reference sequence). The CDR3 is CASSLLATQETQYF. The CDR3, as DNA: TGTGCCAGCAGTTTACTAGCGACCCAAGAGACCCAGTACTTC.